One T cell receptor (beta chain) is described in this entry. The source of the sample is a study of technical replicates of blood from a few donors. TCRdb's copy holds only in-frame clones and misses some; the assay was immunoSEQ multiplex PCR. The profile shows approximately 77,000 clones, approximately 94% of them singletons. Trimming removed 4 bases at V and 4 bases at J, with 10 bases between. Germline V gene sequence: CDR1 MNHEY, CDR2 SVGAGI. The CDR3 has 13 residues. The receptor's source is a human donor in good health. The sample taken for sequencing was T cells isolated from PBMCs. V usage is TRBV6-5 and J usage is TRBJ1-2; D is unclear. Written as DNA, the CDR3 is TGTGCCAGCAGTTTAGCGGACTTCTATGGCTACACCTTC. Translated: CASSLADFYGYTF.